This T cell receptor beta chain was recovered during a study of shared clonotypes between healthy human individuals. Study results and limitations: Depth of sequencing was expected to influence donor clonotype sharing.

Libraries were prepared by immunoSEQ multiplex PCR; TCRdb keeps only in-frame clonotypes and omits some of them. The data contain hundreds of thousands of clones, roughly 72% of them singletons. V lost 2 bases and J lost 6, with 18 bases in between. This CDR3 region has 15 residues. Germline values: CDR1 SGHRS, CDR2 YFSETQ. In this sample, this clone turned up once. Its antigen is as yet unknown. The TCR comes from a woman between 40 and 50 years old in good health. Some clones in this sample may be carry-over from other donors' samples. The sample comprised PBMCs. The V call is TRBV5-1, the J call TRBJ2-7; D might be TRBD1 (6 bases). CDR3 residues: CASSLTGWSASEQYF. Written as DNA, the CDR3 is TGCGCCAGCAGCTTAACAGGGTGGTCCGCTAGCGAGCAGTACTTC.